This passage covers 24 T cell receptor beta chains from one sample sequenced in a study of T cell responses to AZD1222 COVID-19 vaccine. Sequencing was performed with immunoSEQ multiplex PCR; in TCRdb, only in-frame clones are kept and a portion is missing. The repertoire holds 120,000 to 150,000 clones, with less than 95% as singletons. Sequences were derived from peripheral blood, sampled on day 0 of AZD1222 vaccination. The source of these receptors is an adult in good health.

The chain couples TRBV12-3 or TRBV12-4 to TRBJ2-5, with no clear D. The CDR3 spans 13 residues. V lost 3 bases, J lost 3 bases, and 8 bases lay in between. In DNA, the CDR3 is TGTGCCAGCAGTTTTCTTGGGGAAGAGACCCAGTACTTC. Translation: CASSFLGEETQYF.

J is TRBJ1-5 and V is TRBV6-5; 9 bases match TRBD1. Germline CDR1 is MNHEY and CDR2 is SVGAGI. This CDR3 is built from 16 residues. The ends lost 1 base at V and 2 bases at J; junction bases unmatched: 3. The CDR3, as DNA: TGTGCCAGCAGTTACTTACAGGGGGCCGGCAATCAGCCCCAGCATTTT. Protein: CASSYLQGAGNQPQHF.

The rearrangement joins TRBV6-6 to TRBJ2-7; D may be TRBD2 (5 bases). Trimming cost V 5 bases and J 0 bases, with 23 bases left between them. The CDR3 extends over 18 amino acids. The germline V gene encodes CDR1 MNHNY and CDR2 SVGAGI (reference sequence). The CDR3 loop reads CASSLSTARITSSYEQYF. Written as DNA, the CDR3 is TGTGCCAGCAGTCTCTCGACGGCTCGAATTACTAGCTCCTACGAGCAGTACTTC.

The gene calls are TRBV7-9 and TRBJ1-1; D remains unclear. This CDR3 spans 13 amino acids. V was shortened by 5 bases and J by 1 base, with 8 bases between the two germline ends. Germline V gene data show CDR1 as SEHNR and CDR2 as FQNEAQ (reference sequence). CDR3: CASSEGRNTEAFF. CDR3 DNA sequence: TGTGCCAGCAGCGAGGGCCGGAACACTGAAGCTTTCTTT. Full variable domain (remainder filled in from reference TRBV7-9 and TRBJ1-1): DTGVSQNPRHKITKRGQNVTFRCDPISEHNRLYWYRQTLGQGPEFLTYFQNEAQLEKSRLLSDRFSAERPKGSFSTLEIQRTEQGDSAMYLCASSEGRNTEAFFGQGTRLTVV.

V usage is TRBV6-5 and J usage is TRBJ2-2; TRBD2 matches at 11 bases. Per germline, CDR1 MNHEY and CDR2 SVGAGI. V was pared by 7 bases and J by 5 bases, with 6 bases of the junction left unmatched. CDR3 length equals 15 residues. The CDR3 nucleotides read TGTGCCAGCACGGCTAGCGGGGGGCTTACCGGGGAGCTGTTTTTT. This sequence encodes CASTASGGLTGELFF.

The rearrangement links TRBV27 to TRBJ1-5; 8 nucleotides match TRBD1. The CDR3 has 15 residues. Germline-derived CDR1 and CDR2 are MNHEY and SMNVEV (reference sequence). V was clipped by 6 bases and J by 7 bases; unmatched bases: 11. The CDR3 protein is CASRRRTGLEQPQHF. DNA of the CDR3: TGTGCCAGCAGACGTCGGACAGGGCTCGAGCAGCCCCAGCATTTT.

The gene calls are TRBV19 and TRBJ2-1, with TRBD2 matching over 11 bases. There are 15 residues in the CDR3. Germline loops: CDR1 LNHDA, CDR2 SQIVND (reference sequence). After removal of 3 bases from V and 4 bases from J, the junction contained 2 bases not matched to a gene. The CDR3 DNA is TGTGCCAGTAGTATGACTAGCGGGGAATACAATGAGCAGTTCTTC. It yields the protein CASSMTSGEYNEQFF.

V gene TRBV30 combines with J gene TRBJ1-1; D not certain. Germline V lookup: CDR1 GTSNPN, CDR2 SVGIG (reference sequence). V lost 1 base, J lost 11 bases, and 14 bases lay in between. The CDR3 totals 12 residues. For the CDR3, the DNA is TGTGCCTGGAGTGACGGCAGAGCGGATGCTTTCTTT. Its translation is CAWSDGRADAFF.

This clone occurred once. This rearrangement joins TRBV2 to TRBJ1-1, with 7 bases identical to TRBD1. The CDR3 has 13 residues. CDR1 SNHLY and CDR2 FYNNEI come from the germline V gene. The V and J ends lost 5 bases and 2 bases, in that order; junction bases with no gene match: 2. CDR3 residues: CASSRDSNTEAFF. In DNA, the CDR3 is TGTGCCAGCAGTCGGGACAGCAACACTGAAGCTTTCTTT. Together with reference TRBV2 and TRBJ1-1, the CDR3 gives the full variable domain: EPEVTQTPSHQVTQMGQEVILRCVPISNHLYFYWYRQILGQKVEFLVSFYNNEISEKSEIFDDQFSVERPDGSNFTLKIRSTKLEDSAMYFCASSRDSNTEAFFGQGTRLTVV.

The chain employs TRBV5-1 and TRBJ2-6, with D hard to call. This CDR3 spans 17 amino acids. The V and J ends lost 0 bases and 2 bases respectively, with 12 bases between them. From germline, CDR1 is SGHRS and CDR2 YFSETQ. The CDR3 sequence: CASSLGGVSPGANVLTF. CDR3 nucleotide sequence: TGCGCCAGCAGCTTGGGTGGGGTTTCCCCTGGGGCCAACGTCCTGACTTTC.

The gene calls are TRBV19 and TRBJ2-3; 7 bases align to TRBD2. The germline CDR1 and CDR2 sequences are LNHDA and SQIVND (reference sequence). V was pared by 6 bases and J by 2 bases, with 11 bases of the junction left unmatched. The CDR3 has 16 amino acids. CDR3 amino acids: CASRYEWLADTDTQYF. The CDR3 DNA follows: TGTGCCAGTAGGTACGAGTGGCTAGCGGACACAGATACGCAGTATTTT.

The chain carries TRBV4-2 and TRBJ2-1; 15 bases agree with TRBD2. Trimming cost V 0 bases and J 3 bases; bases outside gene matches: 9. Germline V gene lookup returns CDR1 LGHNA and CDR2 YNFKEQ. This CDR3 has 20 residues. The chain's CDR3 is CASSQDRGTSGGTHYNEQFF. The CDR3 DNA follows: TGTGCCAGCAGCCAAGATCGAGGGACTAGCGGGGGGACCCACTACAATGAGCAGTTCTTC.

The genes are TRBV6-5 and TRBJ1-6; the D is unclear. V gave up 6 bases and J gave up 7 bases, with 10 bases separating them. The CDR3 loop spans 13 amino acids. Germline V CDR1 and CDR2: MNHEY, SVGAGI. CDR3 sequence (DNA): TGTGCCAGCAGGGTCGAACCAAATTCACCCCTCCACTTT. Translating gives CASRVEPNSPLHF.

This clone is a singleton in its sample. An end of the junction does not agree with germline; a read error may underlie this. The chain links TRBV15 to TRBJ2-7; 11 nucleotides agree with TRBD1. Germline CDR1 is LNHNV and CDR2 is YYDKDF (reference sequence). This CDR3 is built from 13 residues. The CDR3 DNA reads TGTGCCACTACAACTCCCCAAGGGGACAGGGGGGACTTC. Its protein product is CATTTPQGDRGDF.

J is TRBJ1-2 and V is TRBV6-6; D is unresolved. The V gene lost 5 bases and the J gene lost 0 bases, with 10 bases spanning the gap. The CDR3 length is 14 residues. Germline V gives CDR1 MNHNY, CDR2 SVGAGI (reference sequence). In nucleotides, the CDR3 is TGTGCCAGCAGTGACCCGGAGTCTAACTATGGCTACACCTTC. This translates into CASSDPESNYGYTF.

V usage is TRBV29-1 and J usage is TRBJ1-1; D is possibly TRBD1 (5 bases). The V and J ends lost 6 bases and 3 bases respectively, with 17 bases between them. This CDR3 is built from 14 residues. Germline values: CDR1 SQVTM, CDR2 ANQGSEA. The CDR3 region is CSVRVDTIDTEAFF. CDR3 DNA: TGCAGCGTAAGGGTGGACACAATTGACACTGAAGCTTTCTTT.

CDR3 DNA sequence: TGTGCCACCAGTGGCGGGGGGCCAGGGTACACTGAAGCTTTCTTT. Translation: CATSGGGPGYTEAFF. The chain combines TRBV24-1 with TRBJ1-1; possibly TRBD1 for D (6 bases). Germline CDR1 KGHDR, CDR2 SFDVKD. V shed 5 bases and J shed 3 bases, with 15 bases lying between them. CDR3 length: 15 amino acids.

This clone came up once. The chain recombines TRBV29-1 with TRBJ1-1, with no clear D. Trimming pared 4 bases from V and 2 bases from J, leaving 5 bases between. This CDR3 contains 11 residues. The germline gives CDR1 SQVTM, CDR2 ANQGSEA. Here the CDR3 DNA reads TGCAGCGTTGGTGTAAACACTGAAGCTTTCTTT. Translation: CSVGVNTEAFF.

The rearrangement links TRBV10-3 to TRBJ1-2; 7 bases align to TRBD1. J lost 5 bases, V lost 5 bases, and 5 bases had no gene match. The germline V gene encodes CDR1 ENHRY and CDR2 SYGVKD. There are 13 residues in the CDR3. CDR3 DNA: TGTGCCATCAGTCTGACAGGGAGTTATGGCTACACCTTC. As protein: CAISLTGSYGYTF.

The sample holds one count of this clone. The chain has TRBV7-2 and TRBJ2-1; TRBD2 aligns across 16 bases. The CDR3 runs 16 residues. V trimming: 5 bases; J trimming: 9 bases; junction bases outside the gene matches: 7. Germline CDR1 SGHTA, CDR2 FQGNSA. CDR3: CASSPRGLAGGPEQFF. As DNA, the CDR3 is TGTGCCAGCAGCCCCAGGGGACTAGCGGGAGGGCCTGAGCAGTTCTTC.

V usage is TRBV30 and J usage is TRBJ2-7, with 9 bases lining up with TRBD2. CDR3 length equals 16 residues. Germline V CDR1 and CDR2: GTSNPN, SVGIG (reference sequence). V shed 0 bases and J 6 bases; nucleotides not matched to a gene: 12. The CDR3 DNA is TGTGCCTGGAGTGTATATGGGGGAGCGGGGGGACGCGAGCAGTACTTC. This gives the protein CAWSVYGGAGGREQYF.

The rearrangement links TRBV18 to TRBJ1-1; TRBD1 matches 7 bases. Germline V gene data show CDR1 as KGHSH and CDR2 as LQKENI. V dropped 4 bases and J dropped 7; count of bases not matched to a gene: 3. The CDR3 spans 12 residues. The CDR3 protein is CASSLGQIEAFF. CDR3 coding DNA: TGTGCCAGCTCACTGGGACAGATTGAAGCTTTCTTT.

The gene calls are TRBV18 and TRBJ1-2; 11 positions match TRBD1. The CDR3 spans 14 residues. V was pared by 3 bases and J by 8 bases, with 5 bases of the junction left unmatched. Germline V lookup: CDR1 KGHSH, CDR2 LQKENI. The CDR3 region has the DNA TGTGCCAGCTCACCTGGACAGGGGGCGGGCGGCTACACCTTC. Its protein is CASSPGQGAGGYTF.

Written as DNA, the CDR3 is TGTGCCAGCAGCCCCGGGACAGGCCTCCCCTTCGGGGAGCTGTTTTTT. This encodes CASSPGTGLPFGELFF. V is TRBV9 and J is TRBJ2-2, with 8 bases matching TRBD1. The V and J ends lost 4 bases and 7 bases, in that order; junction bases with no gene match: 12. Germline lookup yields CDR1 SGDLS and CDR2 YYNGEE. CDR3 size: 16 residues.